This entry is about one TCR beta chain. Its antigen is still unknown. The TCR beta cDNA libraries carried unique molecular identifiers. TCRdb recomputed calls from the PCR reads with MiXCR, one row per CDR3 protein. Found here are about 500,000 distinct CDR3 sequences, roughly 45% of them singletons; the top ten hold about 12%. The sample comes from a study of post-analysis software for immune sequencing data. Across the whole study: Some patients lacked subtype; others had relapsing-remitting, secondary progressive or progressive-relapsing disease. Study results and caveats: Comparison of patients with controls showed five TRBV segments more frequent in patients, TRBV5-6, TRBV5-1 and TRBV20-1 among them. Diversity measured as normalized Chao1 was significantly lower in multiple sclerosis patients than in controls.

Per germline, CDR1 SGHVS and CDR2 FNYEAQ. This CDR3 has 14 residues. Trimming removed 5 bases from V and 4 bases from J, with 12 bases in between. The source of this sequence is a girl between 10 and 17 years old with multiple sclerosis. The V and J genes are TRBV7-6 and TRBJ1-5, with a tentative D call TRBD1 (6 bases). Sequenced material: blood. CDR3 amino acids: CASSATGANQPQHF. CDR3 bases: TGTGCCAGCAGCGCGACAGGAGCTAATCAGCCCCAGCATTTT.